The present T cell receptor (beta chain) was sequenced within a study of cytomegalovirus exposure and HLA in healthy donors. The PCR contained 60 Vbeta and 13 Jbeta primers. Libraries were prepared by immunoSEQ multiplex PCR; TCRdb keeps only in-frame clonotypes and omits some of them. The sample lists fewer than 200,000 clones; roughly 67% were seen once. The V gene's germline CDR1 is SGHNT and CDR2 YENEEA. Trimming shortened V by 2 bases and J by 4 bases, and 12 bases separated the two germline ends. The CDR3 is made up of 14 amino acids. This clone has only a few counts. The chain uses TRBV11-3 and TRBJ2-7; D is uncertain. The source is a young woman in good health and CMV-seropositive. The sequenced sample consisted of PBMCs. CDR3: CASSLIGKNYEQYF. DNA for the CDR3: TGTGCCAGCAGCTTAATTGGCAAAAATTACGAGCAGTACTTC.